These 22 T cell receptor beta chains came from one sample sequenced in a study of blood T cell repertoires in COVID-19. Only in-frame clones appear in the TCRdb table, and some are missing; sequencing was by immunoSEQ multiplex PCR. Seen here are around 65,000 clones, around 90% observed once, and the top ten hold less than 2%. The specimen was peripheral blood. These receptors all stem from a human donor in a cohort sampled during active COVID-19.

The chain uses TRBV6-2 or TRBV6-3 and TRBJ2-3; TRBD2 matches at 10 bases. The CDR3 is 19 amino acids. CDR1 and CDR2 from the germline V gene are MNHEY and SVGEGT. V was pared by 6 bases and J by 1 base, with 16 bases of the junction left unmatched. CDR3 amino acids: CASSRSSFLAGVGTDTQYF. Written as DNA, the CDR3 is TGTGCCAGCAGCCGAAGCTCCTTTCTAGCGGGAGTGGGCACAGATACGCAGTATTTT.

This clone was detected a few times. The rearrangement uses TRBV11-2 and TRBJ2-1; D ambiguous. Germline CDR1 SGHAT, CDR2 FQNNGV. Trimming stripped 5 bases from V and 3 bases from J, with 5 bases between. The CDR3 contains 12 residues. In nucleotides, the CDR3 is TGTGCCAGCAGCCGCGTCTACAATGAGCAGTTCTTC. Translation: CASSRVYNEQFF.

The CDR3: CASSLGQGGSGEQYF. The CDR3, as DNA: TGTGCCAGCAGTTTGGGACAGGGGGGATCGGGGGAGCAGTACTTC. The rearrangement links TRBV7-6 to TRBJ2-7, with TRBD1 matching 11 bases. Germline V CDR1 and CDR2: SGHVS, FNYEAQ. This CDR3 has 15 residues. Unmatched junction bases numbered 11, after V lost 6 bases and J lost 7 bases.

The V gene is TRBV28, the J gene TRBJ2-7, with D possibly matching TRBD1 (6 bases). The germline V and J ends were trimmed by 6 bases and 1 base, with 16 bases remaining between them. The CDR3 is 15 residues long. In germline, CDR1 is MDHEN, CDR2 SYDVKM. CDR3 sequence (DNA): TGTGCCAGCAGACCCACAGGGAGCCCATCCTACGAGCAGTACTTC. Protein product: CASRPTGSPSYEQYF.

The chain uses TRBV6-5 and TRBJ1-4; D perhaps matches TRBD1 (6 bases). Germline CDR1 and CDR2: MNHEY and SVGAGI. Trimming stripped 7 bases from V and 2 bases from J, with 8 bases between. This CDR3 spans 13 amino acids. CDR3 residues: CASNRGTNEKLFF. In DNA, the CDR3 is TGTGCCAGCAATAGGGGGACTAATGAAAAACTGTTTTTT.

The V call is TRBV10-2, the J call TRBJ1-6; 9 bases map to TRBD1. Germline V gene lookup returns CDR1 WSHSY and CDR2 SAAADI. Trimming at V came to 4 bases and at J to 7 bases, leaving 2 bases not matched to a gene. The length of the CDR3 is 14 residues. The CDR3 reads CASSGQGGNSPLHF. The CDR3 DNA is TGCGCCAGCAGTGGACAGGGGGGGAATTCACCCCTCCACTTT.

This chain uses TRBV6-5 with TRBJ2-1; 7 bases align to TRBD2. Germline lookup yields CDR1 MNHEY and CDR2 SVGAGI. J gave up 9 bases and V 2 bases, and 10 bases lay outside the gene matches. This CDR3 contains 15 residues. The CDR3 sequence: CASSYAREGFGEQFF. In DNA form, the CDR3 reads TGTGCCAGCAGTTACGCCAGGGAGGGATTCGGTGAGCAGTTCTTC.

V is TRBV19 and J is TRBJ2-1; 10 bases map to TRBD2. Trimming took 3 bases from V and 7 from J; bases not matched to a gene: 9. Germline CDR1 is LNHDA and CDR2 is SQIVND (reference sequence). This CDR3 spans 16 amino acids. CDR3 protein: CASSIRLAGESNEQFF. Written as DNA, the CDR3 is TGTGCCAGTAGTATCCGTCTAGCGGGAGAGTCTAATGAGCAGTTCTTC. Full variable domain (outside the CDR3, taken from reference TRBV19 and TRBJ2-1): DGGITQSPKYLFRKEGQNVTLSCEQNLNHDAMYWYRQDPGQGLRLIYYSQIVNDFQKGDIAEGYSVSREKKESFPLTVTSAQKNPTAFYLCASSIRLAGESNEQFFGPGTRLTVL.

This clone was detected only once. The CDR3 region has the DNA TGTGCCAGCAGTTACGAGGCGGGAGATCCCACAGATACGCAGTATTTT. The encoded protein is CASSYEAGDPTDTQYF. This chain links TRBV6-5 with TRBJ2-3; 7 bases are shared with TRBD2. CDR3 length: 16 amino acids. Germline V gene data show CDR1 as MNHEY and CDR2 as SVGAGI. The trim removed 2 bases at V and 2 bases at J, leaving 7 bases unmatched.

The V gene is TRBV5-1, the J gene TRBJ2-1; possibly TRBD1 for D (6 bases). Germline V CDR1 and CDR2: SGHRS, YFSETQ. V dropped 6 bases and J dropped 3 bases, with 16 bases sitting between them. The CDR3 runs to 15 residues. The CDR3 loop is CASTWGTGSYNEQFF. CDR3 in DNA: TGCGCCAGCACCTGGGGAACAGGGAGCTACAATGAGCAGTTCTTC.

As DNA, the CDR3 is TGCGCCAGCAGCCAAGAGAGGACTAGCGGGTACGAGCAGTACTTC. Translating gives CASSQERTSGYEQYF. This chain links TRBV4-1 with TRBJ2-7, with 11 bases matching TRBD2. V trimming: 0 bases; J trimming: 4 bases; junction bases outside the gene matches: 2. This CDR3 region has 15 residues. Germline V gives CDR1 MGHRA, CDR2 YSYEKL.

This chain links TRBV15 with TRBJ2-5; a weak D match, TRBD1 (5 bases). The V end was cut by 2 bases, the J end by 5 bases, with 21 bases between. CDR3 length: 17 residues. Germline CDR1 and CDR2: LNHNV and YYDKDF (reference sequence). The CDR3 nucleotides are TGTGCCACCAGCAGACTGCCAAAAGTTGACAGAACGGAGACCCAGTACTTC. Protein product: CATSRLPKVDRTETQYF.

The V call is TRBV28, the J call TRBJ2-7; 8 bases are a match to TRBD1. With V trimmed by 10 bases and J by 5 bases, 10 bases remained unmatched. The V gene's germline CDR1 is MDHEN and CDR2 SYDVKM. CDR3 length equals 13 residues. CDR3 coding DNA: TGTGCCATCAAGACAGGGGCCCCCCACGAGCAGTACTTC. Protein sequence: CAIKTGAPHEQYF.

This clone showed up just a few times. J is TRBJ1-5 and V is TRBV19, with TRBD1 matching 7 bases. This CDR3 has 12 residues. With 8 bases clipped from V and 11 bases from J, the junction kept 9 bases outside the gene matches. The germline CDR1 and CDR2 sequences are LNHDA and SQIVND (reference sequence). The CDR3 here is CASREGAGSQHF. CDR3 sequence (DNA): TGTGCCAGTCGGGAGGGGGCGGGGTCCCAGCATTTT.

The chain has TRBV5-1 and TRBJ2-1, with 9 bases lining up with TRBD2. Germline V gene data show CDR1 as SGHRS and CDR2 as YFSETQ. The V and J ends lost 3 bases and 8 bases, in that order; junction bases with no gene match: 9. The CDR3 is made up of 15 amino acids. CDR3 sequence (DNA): TGCGCCAGCAGCTCTGCGGGAGGGGGTTGGGATGAGCAGTTCTTC. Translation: CASSSAGGGWDEQFF.

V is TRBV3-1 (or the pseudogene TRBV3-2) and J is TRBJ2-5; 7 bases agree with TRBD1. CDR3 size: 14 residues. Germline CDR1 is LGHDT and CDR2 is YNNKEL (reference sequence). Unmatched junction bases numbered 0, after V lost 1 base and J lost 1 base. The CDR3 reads CASSQGTGQETQYF. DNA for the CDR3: TGTGCCAGCAGCCAAGGGACAGGCCAAGAGACCCAGTACTTC.

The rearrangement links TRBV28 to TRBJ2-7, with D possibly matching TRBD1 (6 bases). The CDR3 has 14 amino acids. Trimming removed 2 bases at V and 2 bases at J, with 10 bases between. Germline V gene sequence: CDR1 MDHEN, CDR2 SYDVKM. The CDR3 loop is CASSLRQAPYEQYF. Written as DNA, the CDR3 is TGTGCCAGCAGTTTACGACAGGCCCCCTACGAGCAGTACTTC.

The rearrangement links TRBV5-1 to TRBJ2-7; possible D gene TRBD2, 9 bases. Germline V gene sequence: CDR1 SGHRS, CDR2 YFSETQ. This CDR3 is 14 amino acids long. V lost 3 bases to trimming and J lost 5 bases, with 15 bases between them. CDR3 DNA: TGCGCCAGCAGCTCCCTAGCGGGACAGGACGAGCAGTACTTC. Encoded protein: CASSSLAGQDEQYF.

The CDR3 DNA reads as TGCGCCAGCAGACCTGCCGGGACTATTGGCTCTGGGGCCAACGTCCTGACTTTC. Translating it yields CASRPAGTIGSGANVLTF. The chain is built from TRBV4-1 and TRBJ2-6; 7 positions match TRBD2. CDR3 length: 18 amino acids. Germline V gene data show CDR1 as MGHRA and CDR2 as YSYEKL. With V trimmed by 6 bases and J by 0 bases, 11 bases remained unmatched.

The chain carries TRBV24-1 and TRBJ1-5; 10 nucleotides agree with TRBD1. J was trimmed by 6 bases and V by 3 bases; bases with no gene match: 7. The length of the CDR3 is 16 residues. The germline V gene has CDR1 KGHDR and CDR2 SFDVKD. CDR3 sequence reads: CATSDPGQGEAQPQHF. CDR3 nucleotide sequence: TGTGCCACCAGTGATCCAGGACAGGGGGAAGCTCAGCCCCAGCATTTT.

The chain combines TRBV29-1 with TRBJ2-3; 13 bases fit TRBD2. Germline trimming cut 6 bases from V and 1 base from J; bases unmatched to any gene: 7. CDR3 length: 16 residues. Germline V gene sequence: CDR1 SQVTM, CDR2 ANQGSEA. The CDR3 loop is CSVSSGLAGRTDTQYF. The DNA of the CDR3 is TGCAGCGTCTCCTCGGGACTAGCGGGACGCACAGATACGCAGTATTTT.

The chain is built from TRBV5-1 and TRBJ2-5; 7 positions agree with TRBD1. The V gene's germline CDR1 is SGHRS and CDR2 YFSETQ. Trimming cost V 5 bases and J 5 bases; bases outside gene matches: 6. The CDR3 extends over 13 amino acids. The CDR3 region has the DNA TGCGCCAGCAGTCCCATGACAGGGGAGACCCAGTACTTC. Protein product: CASSPMTGETQYF.